The rows below give T cell receptor beta chains drawn from one sample of a study of blood T cells in healthy people across ages. TCRdb recomputed calls from the 5' RACE reads with MiXCR, one row per CDR3 protein. The sample comprises approximately 780,000 distinct CDR3 sequences, about a quarter of which are singletons, and under 3% rests with the top ten. A further study also used this sample, focusing on T cells of mothers and their children.

Sequenced: blood. These receptors were taken from a boy younger than 18 in good health. The CDR3 runs from the conserved cysteine through the conserved F or W. The order of the fields is D gene, clone size, J gene, V gene, CDR3 protein, CDR3 DNA. The D gene is left open where the match is weak. Not all rows give a size; the values are once, few, many and, for expanded clones, a class.

D: TRBD1; size: many; J: TRBJ2-1; V: TRBV7-3; CDR3: CASSSTGQGFRDNEQFF; DNA: TGTGCCAGCAGCTCAACCGGACAGGGTTTCAGGGACAATGAGCAGTTCTTC
D: -; size: once; J: TRBJ2-2; V: TRBV20-1; CDR3: CSAGDRYNTGELFF; DNA: TGCAGTGCCGGCGACAGATATAACACCGGGGAGCTGTTTTTT
D: -; size: once; J: TRBJ2-5; V: TRBV18; CDR3: CASLVQETQYF; DNA: TGTGCCAGCCTCGTCCAAGAGACCCAGTACTTC
D: -; size: -; J: TRBJ2-5; V: TRBV6-6; CDR3: CASRPGPGGKTQYF; DNA: TGTGCCAGCAGACCAGGCCCGGGGGGCAAGACCCAGTACTTC
D: TRBD1; size: -; J: TRBJ2-2; V: TRBV7-9; CDR3: CASSPTGVPGELFF; DNA: TGTGCCAGCAGCCCGACAGGGGTGCCCGGGGAGCTGTTTTTT
D: -; size: few; J: TRBJ2-3; V: TRBV11-2; CDR3: CASSFQSTDTQYF; DNA: TGTGCCAGCAGCTTCCAGAGCACAGATACGCAGTATTTT
D: -; size: few; J: TRBJ1-3; V: TRBV12-3/TRBV12-4; CDR3: CASSFPGTGNTIYF; DNA: TGTGCCAGCAGTTTCCCGGGTACTGGAAACACCATATATTTT
D: -; size: -; J: TRBJ1-5; V: TRBV6-1; CDR3: CASSDKRVVGNQPQHF; DNA: TGTGCCAGCAGTGATAAAAGGGTAGTCGGCAATCAGCCCCAGCATTTT
D: -; size: -; J: TRBJ2-7; V: TRBV28; CDR3: CASTRGRLGEQYF; DNA: TGTGCCAGCACCCGGGGCCGGCTGGGCGAGCAGTACTTC
D: -; size: -; J: TRBJ2-3; V: TRBV4-1; CDR3: CASSQEGNTDTQYF; DNA: TGCGCCAGCAGCCAAGAGGGGAACACAGATACGCAGTATTTT
D: TRBD1; size: -; J: TRBJ2-1; V: TRBV6-5; CDR3: CASSSSGTGGRNEQFF; DNA: TGTGCCAGCAGTTCCTCCGGGACAGGGGGTCGCAATGAGCAGTTCTTC
D: TRBD2; size: -; J: TRBJ2-3; V: TRBV28; CDR3: CASSRSGGATDTQYF; DNA: TGTGCCAGCAGTCGTAGCGGGGGGGCGACAGATACGCAGTATTTT
D: -; size: -; J: TRBJ1-4; V: TRBV12-5; CDR3: CASTIGGTNEKLFF; DNA: TGTGCTAGTACCATCGGGGGGACTAATGAAAAACTGTTTTTT
D: TRBD1; size: -; J: TRBJ1-2; V: TRBV29-1; CDR3: CSAGTGNGYTF; DNA: TGCAGCGCAGGGACAGGGAATGGCTACACCTTC
D: -; size: -; J: TRBJ2-5; V: TRBV28; CDR3: CASSLRSAQETQYF; DNA: TGTGCCAGCAGTTTAAGGAGCGCCCAAGAGACCCAGTACTTC
D: -; size: few; J: TRBJ2-5; V: TRBV5-1; CDR3: CASSPAGDRKQETQYF; DNA: TGCGCCAGCAGCCCGGCCGGGGATCGGAAACAAGAGACCCAGTACTTC
D: TRBD1; size: -; J: TRBJ2-7; V: TRBV9; CDR3: CASSEGLGAGGFSYEQYF; DNA: TGTGCCAGCAGCGAGGGCTTGGGGGCAGGGGGCTTCTCCTACGAGCAGTACTTC
D: -; size: -; J: TRBJ1-5; V: TRBV5-1; CDR3: CASSPGVGREPQHF; DNA: TGCGCCAGCAGCCCGGGCGTGGGGCGGGAGCCCCAGCATTTT
D: -; size: -; J: TRBJ2-4; V: TRBV5-1; CDR3: CASSFTAGIAKNIQYF; DNA: TGCGCCAGCAGCTTTACCGCAGGGATTGCCAAAAACATTCAGTACTTC
D: -; size: many; J: TRBJ2-5; V: TRBV12-3/TRBV12-4; CDR3: CASSFRPGETQYF; DNA: TGTGCCAGCAGTTTTAGGCCGGGGGAGACCCAGTACTTC
D: TRBD2; size: once; J: TRBJ2-5; V: TRBV20-1; CDR3: CSARGLAGDFQETQYF; DNA: TGCAGTGCTAGGGGACTAGCGGGGGATTTCCAAGAGACCCAGTACTTC
D: TRBD2; size: few; J: TRBJ2-1; V: TRBV28; CDR3: CASIPAGGRGDEQFF; DNA: TGTGCCAGCATCCCGGCGGGGGGGAGGGGGGATGAGCAGTTCTTC
D: TRBD1; size: -; J: TRBJ2-3; V: TRBV5-5; CDR3: CASSPGTALLSTDTQYF; DNA: TGTGCCAGCAGCCCAGGGACAGCGCTCCTTAGCACAGATACGCAGTATTTT